This T cell receptor beta chain was obtained from a study of shared clonotypes between healthy human individuals. Study-wide results and limits: There were few donors, and this limited the genetic and exposure-history diversity represented.

For this clone: Antigen: not known.

Template for every sorted-subset replicate PCR totaled around 200 ng DNA, 25,000 to 35,000 T cell genomes. Some clones are missing from TCRdb's copy, which holds only in-frame ones; the method was immunoSEQ multiplex PCR. This table holds roughly 1,500,000 clones, just under 99% found once. Trimming took off 4 bases at V and 2 bases at J, with 5 bases between the two ends. CDR1 is MNHEY, CDR2 SMNVEV, per germline (reference sequence). CDR3 length equals 12 residues. This clonotype was sampled from a man aged 25-45 years in good health. The V and J genes are TRBV27 and TRBJ2-5; D is ambiguous. Material: naive CD4+ T cells sorted from blood. Noted subset: CD45RA+ positively selected. In DNA, the CDR3 is TGTGCCAGCAGTTCCAAACAAGAGACCCAGTACTTC. Its translation: CASSSKQETQYF.